The 14 T cell receptor beta chains listed next were all sequenced from one sample in a study of radiation and T cells in renal cell carcinoma. Time point defined: blood 4 weeks post-SBRT, at nephrectomy. Indicated treatment: 15 Gy SBRT to primary tumor, nephrectomy 4 weeks later. Repertoires were generated with immunoSEQ multiplex PCR, while TCRdb's copy carries only in-frame clones and drops some. Among approximately 150,000 clones listed, 70% to 90% were seen once. The sample here was blood, taken from a patient whose treatment included radiotherapy and nephrectomy. The source of these receptors is a woman aged 45-60 years with renal cell carcinoma.

V gene TRBV7-2 combines with J gene TRBJ1-2; weak D call: TRBD1 (5 bases). Trimming took 3 bases from V and 0 from J, leaving 11 bases between them. This CDR3 has 15 residues. CDR1 and CDR2 from the germline V gene are SGHTA and FQGNSA. The CDR3 region has the DNA TGTGCCAGCAGCTTGGGGGTAGCCTCTAACTATGGCTACACCTTC. Translated, it gives CASSLGVASNYGYTF.

J is TRBJ2-2 and V is TRBV5-4; 8 bases fit TRBD1. The junction had 6 bases not matched to a gene; V was cut back by 3 bases and J by 2 bases. CDR3 length: 16 residues. Germline V gene lookup returns CDR1 SGHNT and CDR2 YYREEE (reference sequence). The CDR3 protein is CASSSSGTGNTGELFF. In DNA form, the CDR3 reads TGTGCCAGCAGCTCGTCCGGGACAGGAAACACCGGGGAGCTGTTTTTT.

The chain uses TRBV11-2 and TRBJ1-1, with unresolved D. V was cut by 4 bases and J by 6 bases, with 12 bases left in between. The length of the CDR3 is 13 residues. Germline V gene lookup returns CDR1 SGHAT and CDR2 FQNNGV. The CDR3 reads CASSSRGSAEAFF. The CDR3 bases are TGTGCCAGCAGCTCTCGCGGCTCGGCTGAAGCTTTCTTT. The whole variable domain, filled in from reference TRBV11-2 and TRBJ1-1, reads EAGVAQSPRYKIIEKRQSVAFWCNPISGHATLYWYQQILGQGPKLLIQFQNNGVVDDSQLPKDRFSAERLKGVDSTLKIQPAKLEDSAVYLCASSSRGSAEAFFGQGTRLTVV.

J is TRBJ1-2 and V is TRBV28; 8 nucleotides align to TRBD1. This CDR3 comprises 16 residues. J was trimmed by 1 base and V by 7 bases; bases with no gene match: 11. Looked up from germline, CDR1 is MDHEN and CDR2 is SYDVKM. Written as DNA, the CDR3 is TGTGCCAGCACCCCTTCATCAGGGGGCTATAACTATGGCTACACCTTC. As protein: CASTPSSGGYNYGYTF.

The chain is built from TRBV7-2 and TRBJ2-7; D may be TRBD1 or TRBD2 (5 bases each). CDR3 length equals 14 residues. With 2 bases removed from V and 3 bases from J, the gap between germline ends came to 11 bases. Germline CDR1 reads SGHTA; CDR2 reads FQGNSA. In nucleotides, the CDR3 is TGTGCCAGCAGCTTATCGAGGGACGTCTACGAGCAGTACTTC. It codes for CASSLSRDVYEQYF.

The gene calls are TRBV11-2 and TRBJ2-1, with D perhaps matching TRBD1 (6 bases). Germline lookup yields CDR1 SGHAT and CDR2 FQNNGV. This CDR3 comprises 15 residues. Trimming cost V 5 bases and J 4 bases, with 15 bases left between them. The CDR3 spells CASSRGQPAYNEQFF. The CDR3 nucleotides read TGTGCCAGCAGCCGGGGACAACCAGCTTACAATGAGCAGTTCTTC.

This clone was seen more than once but under ten times. J is TRBJ2-2 and V is TRBV6-6, with TRBD2 identical over 9 bases. The CDR3 loop spans 14 amino acids. The ends lost 6 bases at V and 7 bases at J; junction bases unmatched: 6. CDR1 and CDR2 from the germline V gene are MNHNY and SVGAGI (reference sequence). CDR3 nucleotides: TGTGCCAGCAGCCGTAGCGGGGGTTACGGGGAGCTGTTTTTT. Its protein is CASSRSGGYGELFF.

The genes are TRBV5-1 and TRBJ2-1, with 9 bases matching TRBD2. The CDR3 sequence is 15 residues long. J lost 11 bases, V lost 1 base, and 10 bases had no gene match. The germline gives CDR1 SGHRS, CDR2 YFSETQ. The CDR3 loop is CASSLPLAGEQQQFF. In nucleotides, the CDR3 is TGCGCCAGCAGCTTGCCCTTAGCGGGGGAGCAGCAGCAGTTCTTC.

The chain links TRBV4-3 to TRBJ2-5, with D uncertain. The CDR3 has 16 amino acids. Trimming took 0 bases from V and 7 from J, leaving 18 bases between them. The germline V gene encodes CDR1 LGHNA and CDR2 YSLEER. The CDR3 nucleotides read TGCGCCAGCAGCCAAGACCGATGGACCCCATCGGGGACCCAGTACTTC. Amino acids: CASSQDRWTPSGTQYF.

The rearrangement joins TRBV19 to TRBJ2-7; maybe TRBD1 (5 bases). With 5 bases removed from V and 9 bases from J, the gap between germline ends came to 17 bases. This CDR3 region has 13 residues. Germline CDR1 and CDR2: LNHDA and SQIVND (reference sequence). This CDR3 is CASSGVPGSLQYF. The CDR3 region has the DNA TGTGCCAGTAGTGGTGTCCCAGGGTCGCTGCAGTACTTC.

The chain carries TRBV27 and TRBJ1-5; no reliable D call. Germline CDR1 MNHEY, CDR2 SMNVEV (reference sequence). Trimming left V 6 bases short and J 2 bases short, with 8 bases between. CDR3 size: 13 residues. CDR3 in DNA: TGTGCCAGCAGCCCCTTAGGCAATCAGCCCCAGCATTTT. This sequence encodes CASSPLGNQPQHF.

The CDR3 loop reads CASSQGLAGGTQETQYF. The CDR3 region has the DNA TGTGCCAGCAGCCAGGGACTAGCGGGAGGGACCCAAGAGACCCAGTACTTC. V is TRBV7-3 and J is TRBJ2-5; TRBD2 agrees at 16 bases. From germline, CDR1 is SGHTA and CDR2 FQGTGA. CDR3 length equals 17 residues. V was pared by 5 bases and J by 1 base, with 4 bases of the junction left unmatched.

This chain joins TRBV11-2 and TRBJ2-7; D is perhaps TRBD1 or TRBD2 (5 bases each). The CDR3 is made up of 16 amino acids. Between the trimmed V and J ends, which lost 0 bases and 4 bases, there was a span of 16 bases. CDR1 is SGHAT and CDR2 is FQNNGV in the germline V gene. The CDR3 is CASSLDRDQRTYEQYF. As DNA, the CDR3 is TGTGCCAGCAGCTTAGATCGGGACCAGCGGACATACGAGCAGTACTTC.

J is TRBJ1-5 and V is TRBV28, with no clear D. V gave up 4 bases and J gave up 4 bases, with 17 bases separating them. The CDR3 runs 16 residues. Per the germline V gene, CDR1 is MDHEN and CDR2 is SYDVKM. Here the CDR3 reads CASSSPGRVRNQPQHF. In DNA, the CDR3 is TGTGCCAGCAGTTCTCCAGGACGGGTCAGGAATCAGCCCCAGCATTTT.